A selection of T cell receptor beta chains follows, all from one sample in a study of cytomegalovirus exposure and HLA in healthy donors. Profiling relied on immunoSEQ multiplex PCR, and the TCRdb table lists in-frame clones only, not all of them. Among about 150,000 clones listed, approximately 83% were seen once. The sample taken for sequencing was PBMCs. These TCRs come from a woman aged 18-30 years in good health and CMV-seronegative. Both conserved end residues are part of each CDR3. A D gene is named only where the DNA matches it firmly. Some rows have no size entry. The others give once, few or many, or a class for an expanded clone.

v_call	clone_size	d_call	j_call	cdr3_nt	cdr3_aa
TRBV30	NA	NA	TRBJ1-4	TGTGCCTGGAGCCTACTACAGGGTAAACTGTTTTTT	CAWSLLQGKLFF
TRBV4-2	NA	TRBD2	TRBJ2-5	TGTGCCAGCAGCCCAATCGTGGGGGGGGGTCTACAAGAGACCCAGTACTTC	CASSPIVGGGLQETQYF
TRBV19	NA	TRBD1	TRBJ2-2	TGTGCCAGTAGTATGGGACAGTTTAACACCGGGGAGCTGTTTTTT	CASSMGQFNTGELFF
TRBV4-1	NA	NA	TRBJ1-4	TGCGCCAGCAGCCAAATCCTACAGGGTACTAATGAAAAACTGTTTTTT	CASSQILQGTNEKLFF
TRBV4-1	NA	NA	TRBJ1-1	TGCGCCAGCAGCCAAGTACCATCGGGGGGTGAAGCTTTCTTT	CASSQVPSGGEAFF
TRBV5-6	NA	TRBD1	TRBJ1-2	TGTGCCAGCAGCCACGGAGTCTCCGGGACAGCCTATGGCTACACCTTC	CASSHGVSGTAYGYTF
TRBV5-1	few	NA	TRBJ2-7	TGCGCCAGCAGCCCACCCAGCTCCTACGAGCAGTACTTC	CASSPPSSYEQYF
TRBV30	NA	TRBD2	TRBJ2-4	TGTGCCCTGGCCCTAGCGGGGACCGGGAGAGCCAAAAACATTCAGTACTTC	CALALAGTGRAKNIQYF
TRBV2	NA	NA	TRBJ1-3	TGTGCCATTAGTTTGGGAGGTGGAAACACCATATATTTT	CAISLGGGNTIYF
TRBV27	few	TRBD2	TRBJ2-1	TGTGCCAGCAGTTTATGGGTTAGCGGGGGGAACAATGAGCAGTTCTTC	CASSLWVSGGNNEQFF
TRBV29-1	NA	NA	TRBJ1-2	TGCAGCGTTAACCAGGGAACATGGGGCTACACCTTC	CSVNQGTWGYTF
TRBV13	few	TRBD1	TRBJ2-1	TGTGCCAGCAGCCCTACTAGACAGGGGGGGGATGAGCAGTTCTTC	CASSPTRQGGDEQFF
TRBV6-1	NA	NA	TRBJ1-2	TGTGCCAGCAGTGGGAGTCTTGTTAATGGAGGCTACACCTTC	CASSGSLVNGGYTF
TRBV2	few	NA	TRBJ2-2	TGTGCCAGCAGTGAGGTAGCATCGAACACCGGGGAGCTGTTTTTT	CASSEVASNTGELFF
TRBV6-5	NA	TRBD1	TRBJ1-2	TGTGCCAGCAGTTTAACCGGGACAGGGGCCTATGGCTACACCTTC	CASSLTGTGAYGYTF
TRBV6-1	NA	NA	TRBJ1-4	TGTGCCAGCAGTGAAGCGTTTAGTCTTGAAAAACTGTTTTTT	CASSEAFSLEKLFF
TRBV4-1	few	NA	TRBJ1-5	TGCGCCAGCAGCCTCGGACATCTTAGCAATCAGCCCCAGCATTTT	CASSLGHLSNQPQHF
TRBV6-1	once	NA	TRBJ1-1	TGTGCCAGCAGTGAAGTGGGGGGGCCGTCGAACACTGAAGCTTTCTTT	CASSEVGGPSNTEAFF
TRBV27	NA	NA	TRBJ2-7	TGTGCCAGCAGTTTAGGGGCCAGGGGACCATACGAGCAGTACTTC	CASSLGARGPYEQYF
TRBV19	NA	TRBD1	TRBJ1-1	TGTGCCAGTACGATTTCAGGGGGATCTGGCACTGAAGCTTTCTTT	CASTISGGSGTEAFF
TRBV10-1	NA	TRBD1	TRBJ2-1	TGCGCCAGCAGTGCCGACAGGGGGGTTATCTACAATGAGCAGTTCTTC	CASSADRGVIYNEQFF
TRBV5-8	NA	NA	TRBJ1-1	TGTGCCAGCACCTTGCTGTGGGGGGATGACGACCGACCTAACACTGAAGCTTTCTTT	CASTLLWGDDDRPNTEAFF
TRBV9	NA	NA	TRBJ2-2	TGTGCCAGCAGCGTAGCTGGCAGATTAACCGGGGAGCTGTTTTTT	CASSVAGRLTGELFF
TRBV7-9	NA	TRBD2	TRBJ2-7	TGTGCCAGCAGCCTGGGGGGGTCGCAGTACTTC	CASSLGGSQYF
TRBV11-2	NA	TRBD1	TRBJ1-2	TGTGCCAGCAGCTTAGCCTCAGGGGGCGCTGCCTATGGCTACACCTTC	CASSLASGGAAYGYTF
TRBV29-1	NA	NA	TRBJ1-1	TGCAGCGTTGTCATGAGCGATTACACTGAAGCTTTCTTT	CSVVMSDYTEAFF
TRBV6-5	NA	NA	TRBJ1-2	TGTGCCAGCAGTTACGAAGGAGGTTTAAACTATGGCTACACCTTC	CASSYEGGLNYGYTF
TRBV10-3	NA	NA	TRBJ1-1	TGTGCCATCAGCCCCAAGAACATGGTTACTGAAGCTTTCTTT	CAISPKNMVTEAFF